This TCR beta chain is from a study of T cell repertoires in cytomegalovirus infection (dated by TCRdb to about 2019). Regarding the study in general: The HLA type of each donor mattered for the analysis, because public TCR beta signatures pointed to carriage of CMV infection along with the matching HLA type. Results and caveats for the whole study, not just this receptor: The ex vivo response was dominated by HLA-C-restricted CMV-specific TCR beta clonotypes, and the single most frequent clonotype in two of eight donors was supplied by these HLA-C-restricted clonotypes. Cumulative frequency of public TCR beta family members discriminated carriers of CMV infection plus the relevant HLA type in this cohort and an independent approximately 350-donor cohort.

The sequencer was an Illumina HiSeq 1500. Using fastp at Q25 and MiXCR, TCRdb reprocessed the public reads and kept productive beta chains. Entries that share a CDR3 protein sequence are merged under the most common genes and DNA. A total of 300,000 or so distinct CDR3 sequences appear in this sample, about 9.1% of them only once. The ten largest clonotypes hold around 2.5% of the sample. This clonotype was seen at least ten times. No cognate antigen has been identified for it. Base qualities are missing; no much larger clone stands one base away. This TCR derives from a human donor in good health (CMV status not recorded). Some clones in this sample may be carry-over from other donors' samples. Sample: PBMCs.

The sequenced DNA is TGTGCCAGCAGCTTATCCCAGGACGGGTTCTACGAGCAGTACTTC. Translation gives CASSLSQDGFYEQYF. The V and J genes are TRBV7-8 and TRBJ2-7, with no confident D gene call. As encoded in the germline V gene, CDR1 is SGHVS while CDR2 is FQNEAQ. Trimming costs V 2 bases and J 3 bases, and their ends lie 14 bases apart. The CDR3, cysteine through phenylalanine, is 15 amino acids long. Kept here is only the CDR3 DNA, which spans 45 bases and is read in frame from base 1.